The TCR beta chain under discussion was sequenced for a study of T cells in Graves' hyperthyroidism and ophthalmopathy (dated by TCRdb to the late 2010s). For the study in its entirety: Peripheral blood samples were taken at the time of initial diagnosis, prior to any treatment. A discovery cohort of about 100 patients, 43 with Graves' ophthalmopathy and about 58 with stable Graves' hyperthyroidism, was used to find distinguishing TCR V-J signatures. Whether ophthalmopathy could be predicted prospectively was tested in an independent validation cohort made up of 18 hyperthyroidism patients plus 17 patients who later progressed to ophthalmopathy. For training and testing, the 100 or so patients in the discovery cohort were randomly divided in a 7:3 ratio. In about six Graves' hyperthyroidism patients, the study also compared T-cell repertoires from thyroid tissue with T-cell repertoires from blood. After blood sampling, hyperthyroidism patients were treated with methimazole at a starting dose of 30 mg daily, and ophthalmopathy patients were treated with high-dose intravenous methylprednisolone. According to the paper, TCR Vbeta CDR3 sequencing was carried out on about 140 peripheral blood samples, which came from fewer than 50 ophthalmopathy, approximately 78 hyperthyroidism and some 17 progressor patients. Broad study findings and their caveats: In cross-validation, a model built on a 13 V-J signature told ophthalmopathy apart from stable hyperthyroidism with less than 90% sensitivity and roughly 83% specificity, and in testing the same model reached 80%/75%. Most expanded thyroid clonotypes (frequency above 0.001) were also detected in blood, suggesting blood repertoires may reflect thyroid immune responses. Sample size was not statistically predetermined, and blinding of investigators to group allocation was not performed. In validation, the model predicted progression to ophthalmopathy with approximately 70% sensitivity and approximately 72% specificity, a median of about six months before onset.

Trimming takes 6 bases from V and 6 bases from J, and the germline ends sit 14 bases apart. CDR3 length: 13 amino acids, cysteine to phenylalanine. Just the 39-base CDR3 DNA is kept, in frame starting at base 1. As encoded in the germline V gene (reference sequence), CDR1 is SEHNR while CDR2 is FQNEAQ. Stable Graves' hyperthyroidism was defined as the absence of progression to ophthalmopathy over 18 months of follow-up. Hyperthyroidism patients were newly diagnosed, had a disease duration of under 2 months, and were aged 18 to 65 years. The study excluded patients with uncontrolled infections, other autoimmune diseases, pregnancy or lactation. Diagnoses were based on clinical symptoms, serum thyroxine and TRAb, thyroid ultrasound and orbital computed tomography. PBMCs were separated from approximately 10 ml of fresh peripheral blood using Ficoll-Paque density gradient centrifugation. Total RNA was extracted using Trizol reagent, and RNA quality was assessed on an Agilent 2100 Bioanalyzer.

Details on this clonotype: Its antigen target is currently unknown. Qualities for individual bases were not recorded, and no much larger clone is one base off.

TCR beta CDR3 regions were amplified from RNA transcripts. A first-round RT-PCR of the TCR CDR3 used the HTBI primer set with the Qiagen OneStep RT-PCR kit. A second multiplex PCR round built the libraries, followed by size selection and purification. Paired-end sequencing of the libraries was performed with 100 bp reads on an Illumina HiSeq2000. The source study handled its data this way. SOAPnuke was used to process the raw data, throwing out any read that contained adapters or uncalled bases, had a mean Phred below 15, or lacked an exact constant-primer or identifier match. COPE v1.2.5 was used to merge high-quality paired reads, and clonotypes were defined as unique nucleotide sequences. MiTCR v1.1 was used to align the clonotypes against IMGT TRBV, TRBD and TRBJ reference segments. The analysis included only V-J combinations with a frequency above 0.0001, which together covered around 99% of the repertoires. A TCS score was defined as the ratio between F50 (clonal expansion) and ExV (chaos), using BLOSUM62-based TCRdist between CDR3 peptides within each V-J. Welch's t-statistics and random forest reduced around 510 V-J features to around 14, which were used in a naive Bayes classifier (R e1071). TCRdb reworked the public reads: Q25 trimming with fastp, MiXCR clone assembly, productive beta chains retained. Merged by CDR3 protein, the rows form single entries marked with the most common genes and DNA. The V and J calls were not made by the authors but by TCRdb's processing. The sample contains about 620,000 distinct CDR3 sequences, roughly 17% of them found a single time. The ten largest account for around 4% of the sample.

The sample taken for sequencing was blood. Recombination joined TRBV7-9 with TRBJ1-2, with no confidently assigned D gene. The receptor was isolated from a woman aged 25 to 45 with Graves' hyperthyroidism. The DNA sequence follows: TGTGCCAGCAGTTTCCTGGCAGGCCATGGCTACACCTTC. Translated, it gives CASSFLAGHGYTF.